The rows below give T cell receptor beta chains drawn from one sample of a study of Ad26.COV2.S vaccination and SARS-CoV-2 variants. TCRdb's table, derived via immunoSEQ multiplex PCR, lists solely in-frame clones and lacks some. Of hundreds of thousands of clones listed, around 93% are singletons. Sequenced material: peripheral blood, taken in a trial of Ad26.COV2.S vaccine versus placebo. These receptors were taken from a person aged 18-65 years who received the Ad26.COV2.S COVID-19 vaccine or a placebo. The CDR3 runs from the conserved cysteine through the conserved F or W. The D gene is left open where the match is weak. The size entry is marked missing in some rows and otherwise reads once, few, many or a size class.

d_gene: .
abundance: .
v_gene: TRBV7-2
j_gene: TRBJ2-3
CDR3aa: CASSLTRADTQYF
CDR3nt: TGTGCCAGCAGCTTAACGAGGGCAGATACGCAGTATTTT

d_gene: .
abundance: .
v_gene: TRBV6-5
j_gene: TRBJ1-2
CDR3aa: CASRPNSIYGYTF
CDR3nt: TGTGCCAGCAGACCGAACTCCATCTATGGCTACACCTTC

d_gene: .
abundance: .
v_gene: TRBV12-3/TRBV12-4
j_gene: TRBJ2-1
CDR3aa: CASSPRARNEQFF
CDR3nt: TGTGCCAGCAGCCCCCGGGCTAGGAATGAGCAGTTCTTC

d_gene: .
abundance: .
v_gene: TRBV5-4
j_gene: TRBJ1-1
CDR3aa: CASSLPGAGNTEAFF
CDR3nt: TGTGCCAGCAGCTTGCCAGGAGCAGGGAACACTGAAGCTTTCTTT

d_gene: .
abundance: .
v_gene: TRBV27
j_gene: TRBJ2-5
CDR3aa: CASSAFGSRETQYF
CDR3nt: TGTGCCAGCAGTGCCTTCGGTAGCCGCGAGACCCAGTACTTC

d_gene: TRBD1
abundance: .
v_gene: TRBV27
j_gene: TRBJ1-2
CDR3aa: CASSLLGQEYGYTF
CDR3nt: TGTGCCAGCAGTTTACTGGGACAGGAGTATGGCTACACCTTC

d_gene: .
abundance: .
v_gene: TRBV2
j_gene: TRBJ2-1
CDR3aa: CASTRTLSSYNEQFF
CDR3nt: TGTGCCAGCACTAGGACATTAAGCTCCTACAATGAGCAGTTCTTC

d_gene: .
abundance: once
v_gene: TRBV2
j_gene: TRBJ1-1
CDR3aa: CASSEVRANPEAFF
CDR3nt: TGTGCCAGCAGTGAGGTCAGGGCTAACCCTGAAGCTTTCTTT

d_gene: .
abundance: few
v_gene: TRBV12-3/TRBV12-4
j_gene: TRBJ2-3
CDR3aa: CASSLSSDTQYF
CDR3nt: TGTGCCAGCAGTTTAAGTAGCGATACGCAGTATTTT

d_gene: TRBD1
abundance: .
v_gene: TRBV5-1
j_gene: TRBJ1-2
CDR3aa: CASSFSQGASLGYGYTF
CDR3nt: TGCGCCAGCAGCTTTTCACAGGGGGCCTCCTTAGGGTATGGCTACACCTTC

d_gene: TRBD1
abundance: .
v_gene: TRBV19
j_gene: TRBJ1-3
CDR3aa: CASSTQGQKNTIYF
CDR3nt: TGTGCCAGTAGCACACAGGGGCAGAAGAACACCATATATTTT

d_gene: .
abundance: .
v_gene: TRBV28
j_gene: TRBJ2-3
CDR3aa: CAIPRGEDRDTDTQYF
CDR3nt: TGTGCCATCCCACGAGGAGAGGACAGAGACACAGATACGCAGTATTTT

d_gene: TRBD2
abundance: few
v_gene: TRBV28
j_gene: TRBJ2-7
CDR3aa: CASSSGTRENEQYF
CDR3nt: TGTGCCAGCAGCTCCGGGACTAGAGAGAACGAGCAGTACTTC

d_gene: .
abundance: .
v_gene: TRBV6-2/TRBV6-3
j_gene: TRBJ2-5
CDR3aa: CASSYVESNQETQYF
CDR3nt: TGTGCCAGCAGTTATGTTGAGAGTAACCAAGAGACCCAGTACTTC

d_gene: TRBD2
abundance: .
v_gene: TRBV5-5
j_gene: TRBJ2-6
CDR3aa: CASSSGGVSGANVLTF
CDR3nt: TGTGCCAGCAGTAGCGGGGGTGTCTCTGGGGCCAACGTCCTGACTTTC

d_gene: .
abundance: few
v_gene: TRBV19
j_gene: TRBJ1-2
CDR3aa: CATAPGDNYGYTF
CDR3nt: TGTGCCACTGCGCCGGGAGACAACTATGGCTACACCTTC

d_gene: TRBD2
abundance: .
v_gene: TRBV2
j_gene: TRBJ2-5
CDR3aa: CARATSGGETQYF
CDR3nt: TGTGCCAGAGCGACTAGCGGGGGAGAGACCCAGTACTTC

d_gene: .
abundance: .
v_gene: TRBV4-1
j_gene: TRBJ2-2
CDR3aa: CASSQERVETGELFF
CDR3nt: TGCGCCAGCAGCCAGGAAAGGGTGGAGACCGGGGAGCTGTTTTTT

d_gene: TRBD1
abundance: .
v_gene: TRBV28
j_gene: TRBJ2-2
CDR3aa: CASSGTGNTGELFF
CDR3nt: TGTGCCAGCAGCGGGACAGGCAACACCGGGGAGCTGTTTTTT

d_gene: .
abundance: .
v_gene: TRBV7-2
j_gene: TRBJ2-7
CDR3aa: CASSLERSSYEQYF
CDR3nt: TGTGCCAGCAGCTTAGAACGGAGCTCCTACGAGCAGTACTTC